The 2 T cell receptor beta chains presented below share a single source sample, sequenced in a study of cytomegalovirus exposure and HLA in healthy donors. Primers included in the PCR were 60 Vbeta and 13 Jbeta primers. Measured with immunoSEQ multiplex PCR; TCRdb has only the in-frame clones, and not every one. Counted here are over 200,000 clones, 55% to 75% occurring once; the ten biggest clones make up about 2.5%. The sample was PBMCs. The receptors derive from a man aged 40-49 years in good health and CMV-seropositive.

V usage is TRBV29-1 and J usage is TRBJ2-7, with 10 nucleotides matching TRBD2. The CDR3 runs 12 residues. The germline CDR1 and CDR2 sequences are SQVTM and ANQGSEA. The ends lost 4 bases at V and 6 bases at J; junction bases unmatched: 3. CDR3 residues: CSVGAGGREQYF. CDR3 sequence (DNA): TGCAGCGTTGGAGCGGGGGGGCGCGAGCAGTACTTC.

The genes are TRBV29-1 and TRBJ2-2; possible D gene TRBD1, 5 bases. Germline lookup yields CDR1 SQVTM and CDR2 ANQGSEA. This CDR3 comprises 11 residues. V lost 7 bases, J lost 8 bases, and 11 bases lay in between. The CDR3 DNA is TGCAGCGGATTCAAGGGGGGGGAGCTGTTTTTT. Translation: CSGFKGGELFF.